What follows are 19 T cell receptor beta chains derived from one specimen sequenced in a study of control samples from healthy donors and cancer patients. Assay: immunoSEQ multiplex PCR; the TCRdb copy retains only in-frame clones and omits some. The sample holds about 170,000 clones, roughly 88% seen once. Sequencing input: blood. These receptors were taken from a woman aged 25 to 39 in good health.

The chain couples TRBV4-1 to TRBJ2-7; D perhaps matches TRBD1 (5 bases). Per the germline V gene, CDR1 is MGHRA and CDR2 is YSYEKL. Trimming left V 3 bases short and J 4 bases short, with 19 bases between. This CDR3 is 16 amino acids long. CDR3: CASSQVQGENRYEQYF. The CDR3 DNA follows: TGCGCCAGCAGCCAGGTTCAGGGCGAGAACAGGTACGAGCAGTACTTC.

V and J are TRBV5-3 and TRBJ2-7; 10 bases match TRBD2. TRBV5-3 falls under the ORF class, with uncertain function. The CDR3 covers 15 residues. V was clipped by 5 bases and J by 3 bases; unmatched bases: 8. CDR3 DNA sequence: TGTGCCAGAAGTCCACTAGCGGGATCATTCTACGAGCAGTACTTC. As protein: CARSPLAGSFYEQYF.

The chain carries TRBV9 and TRBJ2-1; D not resolved. CDR3 length equals 17 residues. V was pared by 1 base and J by 5 bases, with 19 bases between. Germline CDR1 is SGDLS and CDR2 is YYNGEE. This CDR3 is CASSVYWRTRPDNEQFF. The CDR3 nucleotides are TGTGCCAGCAGCGTATACTGGCGCACCCGTCCAGACAATGAGCAGTTCTTC.

The chain has TRBV9 and TRBJ2-1; 11 positions match TRBD2. The germline V gene encodes CDR1 SGDLS and CDR2 YYNGEE. The CDR3 has 15 amino acids. V dropped 3 bases and J dropped 3; count of bases not matched to a gene: 2. CDR3 sequence: CASSETSGNYNEQFF. As DNA, the CDR3 is TGTGCCAGCAGCGAGACTAGCGGGAACTACAATGAGCAGTTCTTC. Together with reference TRBV9 and TRBJ2-1, the CDR3 gives the full variable domain: DSGVTQTPKHLITATGQRVTLRCSPRSGDLSVYWYQQSLDQGLQFLIQYYNGEERAKGNILERFSAQQFPDLHSELNLSSLELGDSALYFCASSETSGNYNEQFFGPGTRLTVL.

V is TRBV7-8 and J is TRBJ1-6, with D perhaps matching TRBD1 (6 bases). CDR1 and CDR2 from the germline V gene are SGHVS and FQNEAQ. Trimming stripped 3 bases from V and 5 bases from J, with 11 bases between. The CDR3 is 15 amino acids. The CDR3: CASSFTQGNNSPLHF. The CDR3 region has the DNA TGTGCCAGCAGCTTTACTCAGGGGAATAATTCACCCCTCCACTTT.

The genes are TRBV7-8 and TRBJ2-5; tentatively, D is TRBD2 (5 bases). CDR3 length: 13 amino acids. CDR1 is SGHVS and CDR2 is FQNEAQ in the germline V gene. The V end was cut by 5 bases, the J end by 5 bases, with 12 bases between. The CDR3 loop reads CASSPSTGETQYF. The DNA for the CDR3 is TGTGCCAGCAGCCCCAGTACGGGGGAGACCCAGTACTTC.

This rearrangement joins TRBV3-1 (or the pseudogene TRBV3-2) to TRBJ1-2; the D gene is possibly TRBD1 (5 bases). The CDR3 is 12 residues long. Trimming took 3 bases from V and 3 from J, leaving 5 bases between them. Germline assignment: CDR1 LGHDT and CDR2 YNNKEL (reference sequence). This chain's CDR3 is CASSQGDYGYTF. The CDR3 region has the DNA TGTGCCAGCAGCCAGGGGGACTATGGCTACACCTTC.

The chain uses TRBV27 and TRBJ2-7; 11 nucleotides agree with TRBD1. The junction had 10 bases not matched to a gene; V was cut back by 5 bases and J by 4 bases. The CDR3 runs to 16 residues. Germline-derived CDR1 and CDR2 are MNHEY and SMNVEV (reference sequence). The CDR3 region has the DNA TGTGCCAGCAGTCCCCGCCCGGACAGGGGGCTGTACGAGCAGTACTTC. This sequence encodes CASSPRPDRGLYEQYF.

The V gene is TRBV15, the J gene TRBJ2-5; TRBD1 matches at 12 bases. Germline loops: CDR1 LNHNV, CDR2 YYDKDF (reference sequence). This CDR3 spans 17 amino acids. V lost 1 base and J lost 6; bases outside the gene matches: 9. CDR3: CATSRGGGQGAAKTQYF. CDR3 DNA sequence: TGTGCCACCAGCAGAGGCGGGGGACAGGGGGCAGCTAAGACCCAGTACTTC.

The V call is TRBV3-1 (or the pseudogene TRBV3-2), the J call TRBJ1-4, with D uncertain. The CDR3 is made up of 15 amino acids. Germline CDR1 LGHDT, CDR2 YNNKEL (reference sequence). Trimming left V 0 bases short and J 4 bases short, with 9 bases between. The CDR3 here is CASSQEQGYNEKLFF. In DNA form, the CDR3 reads TGTGCCAGCAGCCAAGAACAAGGCTATAATGAAAAACTGTTTTTT.

This chain connects TRBV28 to TRBJ2-1; D remains ambiguous. Germline V gene sequence: CDR1 MDHEN, CDR2 SYDVKM. V lost 4 bases, J lost 9 bases, and 7 bases lay in between. The CDR3 sequence is 11 residues long. The CDR3 nucleotides read TGTGCCAGCAGTTCGCCTGTTGAGCAGTTCTTC. It is translated as CASSSPVEQFF.

This clone was counted between two and nine times. The gene calls are TRBV7-2 and TRBJ1-3; unclear D gene. Trimming cost V 4 bases and J 0 bases, with 10 bases left between them. The CDR3 is 15 residues long. Looked up from germline, CDR1 is SGHTA and CDR2 is FQGNSA. CDR3 loop: CASSSTASSGNTIYF. The DNA for the CDR3 is TGTGCCAGCAGCTCAACAGCCTCCTCTGGAAACACCATATATTTT.

V gene TRBV5-1 combines with J gene TRBJ1-1; a weak D match, TRBD1 (5 bases). V lost 4 bases and J lost 3, with 13 bases in between. Germline CDR1 SGHRS, CDR2 YFSETQ. This CDR3 has 14 residues. CDR3 amino acids: CASSMGSGDTEAFF. CDR3 bases: TGCGCCAGCAGCATGGGCTCGGGGGACACTGAAGCTTTCTTT.

This sequence joins TRBV6-5 and TRBJ2-1; 9 bases line up with TRBD2. The CDR3 runs to 16 residues. CDR1 is MNHEY, CDR2 SVGAGI, per germline. Unmatched junction bases numbered 4, after V lost 0 bases and J lost 4 bases. CDR3 nucleotide sequence: TGTGCCAGCAGTTACTCATCTAGCGGGGCTTACAATGAGCAGTTCTTC. It yields the protein CASSYSSSGAYNEQFF.

This clone was seen only a few times. This sequence joins TRBV2 and TRBJ1-2, with 7 bases matching TRBD1. The CDR3 sequence is 14 residues long. The germline V gene has CDR1 SNHLY and CDR2 FYNNEI. Germline trimming cut 6 bases from V and 2 bases from J; bases unmatched to any gene: 6. The CDR3 bases are TGTGCCAGCAGGAAAGACAGGGCGAACTATGGCTACACCTTC. It yields the protein CASRKDRANYGYTF.

This chain links TRBV1 with TRBJ1-1. TRBV1 is deemed a pseudogene. CDR3 length: 13 residues. The DNA for the CDR3 is TGCACCGGGAACGCTCGGGAGAGGACTGAAGCTTTCTTT. Amino acid sequence: CTGNARERTEAFF.

The rearrangement joins TRBV5-1 to TRBJ1-1; D perhaps matches TRBD1 (6 bases). The V gene's germline CDR1 is SGHRS and CDR2 YFSETQ. The CDR3 length is 15 residues. The germline V and J ends were trimmed by 4 bases and 3 bases, with 16 bases remaining between them. Here the CDR3 DNA reads TGCGCCAGCAGCCGGGGGGCGGGGAGAGACACTGAAGCTTTCTTT. Its protein is CASSRGAGRDTEAFF.

This sequence joins TRBV27 and TRBJ2-5; TRBD2 agrees at 16 bases. The CDR3 runs to 17 residues. V was clipped by 5 bases and J by 5 bases; unmatched bases: 8. Germline CDR1 MNHEY, CDR2 SMNVEV (reference sequence). CDR3 sequence: CASSPGLAGGPEETQYF. The CDR3 DNA is TGTGCCAGCAGTCCGGGACTAGCGGGAGGGCCTGAGGAGACCCAGTACTTC.

This chain links TRBV19 with TRBJ2-1, with no clear D. The germline V and J ends were trimmed by 2 bases and 7 bases, with 9 bases remaining between them. CDR3 length equals 13 residues. The germline gives CDR1 LNHDA, CDR2 SQIVND (reference sequence). CDR3 sequence reads: CASSIRHQNEQFF. The CDR3, as DNA: TGTGCCAGTAGTATACGTCACCAGAATGAGCAGTTCTTC.